These 27 T cell receptor beta chains came from one sample sequenced in a study of T cell repertoires in cytomegalovirus infection. TCRdb re-analysed the reads in MiXCR, keeping a single row per CDR3 protein. The table lists 350,000 to 550,000 distinct CDR3 sequences, roughly 31% of them singletons. Input material: PBMCs. These receptors all stem from a human donor in good health (CMV status not recorded). Some clones in this sample may be carry-over from other donors' samples.

With respect to this clonotype: A read error is possible here, since a much larger clone lies one base away. It is likely a read error, because the conserved phenylalanine at the end of the CDR3 is missing. The J gene is TRBJ2-7, the V gene TRBV7-2, with 8 bases that match TRBD1. CDR1 and CDR2 from the germline V gene are SGHTA and FQGNSA. V was pared by 5 bases and J by 1 base, with 13 bases of the junction left unmatched. The CDR3 sequence is 17 residues long. CDR3 in DNA: TGTGCCAGCAGCAGAAGCTCAGGACAGGGCTGGTCCTACGAGCAGTACTTA. It encodes CASSRSSGQGWSYEQYL.

This clonotype was seen only a few times. The chain carries TRBV20-1 and TRBJ1-2, with 9 bases fitting TRBD1. Germline trimming cut 3 bases from V and 4 bases from J; bases unmatched to any gene: 9. CDR1 is DFQATT and CDR2 is SNEGSKA in the germline V gene (reference sequence). This CDR3 is built from 15 residues. The CDR3 loop reads CSASPETGGFYGYTF. CDR3 nucleotides: TGCAGTGCTAGCCCCGAGACAGGGGGATTCTATGGCTACACCTTC.

In its sample, this clonotype was seen a few times. This chain connects TRBV2 to TRBJ1-2; the match to TRBD1 covers 9 bases. V dropped 7 bases and J dropped 3; count of bases not matched to a gene: 6. Per the germline V gene, CDR1 is SNHLY and CDR2 is FYNNEI. The CDR3 loop spans 14 amino acids. CDR3 protein: CASTDRGKHYGYTF. CDR3 DNA sequence: TGTGCCAGCACCGACAGGGGGAAGCACTATGGCTACACCTTC. Together with reference TRBV2 and TRBJ1-2, the CDR3 gives the full variable domain: EPEVTQTPSHQVTQMGQEVILRCVPISNHLYFYWYRQILGQKVEFLVSFYNNEISEKSEIFDDQFSVERPDGSNFTLKIRSTKLEDSAMYFCASTDRGKHYGYTFGSGTRLTVV.

V and J are TRBV7-4 and TRBJ2-7; D unclear. Trimming pared 0 bases from V and 4 bases from J, leaving 10 bases between. This CDR3 region has 14 residues. Per the germline V gene, CDR1 is SGHVT and CDR2 is SQSDAQ. The DNA of the CDR3 is TGTGCCAGCAGCTTAGCCTCTGATAGTTACGAGCAGTACTTC. Encoded protein: CASSLASDSYEQYF.

This clonotype was observed once. This may arise from a read error, as a much more abundant clone is one base away. The chain has TRBV7-6 and TRBJ2-3, with D unclear. This CDR3 contains 16 residues. Germline loops: CDR1 SGHVS, CDR2 FNYEAQ. V shed 3 bases and J shed 5 bases, with 18 bases lying between them. The CDR3 DNA is TGTGCCAGCAGCTTCTTGGCGGATCCAATCAAAGATACGCAGTATTTT. It encodes CASSFLADPIKDTQYF.

This clonotype was observed at least ten times. The V call is TRBV6-1, the J call TRBJ2-2; a possible D gene is TRBD1 (5 bases). There are 14 residues in the CDR3. The V gene lost 6 bases and the J gene lost 6 bases, with 14 bases spanning the gap. Germline values: CDR1 MNHNS, CDR2 SASEGT. CDR3 loop: CASRTKGRPGELFF. CDR3 nucleotide sequence: TGTGCCAGCAGGACAAAGGGGCGTCCCGGGGAGCTGTTTTTT.

This clonotype was counted between two and nine times. The genes are TRBV12-3 or TRBV12-4 and TRBJ2-7; D is possibly TRBD2 (7 bases). This CDR3 is built from 14 residues. The V end lost 4 bases, the J end lost 4 bases, and 14 bases lay between the germline ends. In nucleotides, the CDR3 is TGTGCCAGCAGTTGGGGGGGGCAGCGTTACGAGCAGTACTTC. Protein sequence: CASSWGGQRYEQYF.

In this sample, this clonotype turned up a few times. The J gene is TRBJ1-1, the V gene TRBV19, with D perhaps matching TRBD1 (5 bases). CDR1 is LNHDA, CDR2 SQIVND, per germline (reference sequence). Trimming cost V 2 bases and J 3 bases, with 10 bases left between them. The CDR3 runs to 14 residues. DNA of the CDR3: TGTGCCAGTAGTATACCGGGGGAGTACACTGAAGCTTTCTTT. Protein: CASSIPGEYTEAFF.

On this clonotype itself: Possible read error: a much larger clone is one base away. Here the CDR3 omits its conserved ending phenylalanine or tryptophan, so a read error is the likely source. The chain has TRBV7-2 and TRBJ2-3; D remains ambiguous. V was shortened by 5 bases and J by 6 bases, with 12 bases between the two germline ends. The CDR3 is 13 residues long. From germline, CDR1 is SGHTA and CDR2 FQGNSA. The CDR3 DNA sequence: TGTGCCAGCAGCCCCCCCACCGCCGATACGCAGTATTTG. It yields the protein CASSPPTADTQYL.

A remark on this clonotype: The conserved closing phenylalanine or tryptophan is absent in this CDR3, likely reflecting a read error. The CDR3 DNA follows: TGTGCCAGTAGTAGCCACTTAGTCTATGGCTACACCTTA. This codes for CASSSHLVYGYTL. This chain joins TRBV19 and TRBJ1-2; no firm D call. Germline-derived CDR1 and CDR2 are LNHDA and SQIVND (reference sequence). The V gene lost 4 bases and the J gene lost 4 bases, with 10 bases spanning the gap. There are 13 residues in the CDR3.

The table lists this clonotype with a count of one. A read error may be the cause here, since a much bigger clone is one base away. The J gene is TRBJ2-1, the V gene TRBV27; 10 nucleotides align to TRBD2. This CDR3 has 17 amino acids. Germline lookup yields CDR1 MNHEY and CDR2 SMNVEV (reference sequence). The CDR3 nucleotides are TGTGCCAGCAGTTTGAGGACTAGCGGTAGCTCCTACAATGAGAAGTTCTTC. It encodes CASSLRTSGSSYNEKFF.

This sequence joins TRBV6-2 or TRBV6-3 and TRBJ2-1; 7 nucleotides match TRBD1. CDR1 is MNHEY and CDR2 is SVGEGT in the germline V gene. Trimming removed 8 bases from V and 3 bases from J; junction bases left unmatched: 13. This CDR3 spans 16 amino acids. This chain's CDR3 is CASSPARDSRYNEQFF. The CDR3 DNA reads as TGTGCCAGCTCACCAGCCCGGGACAGCCGCTACAATGAGCAGTTCTTC.

The genes are TRBV5-1 and TRBJ2-3, with a weak D call TRBD2 (5 bases). The CDR3 consists of 16 residues. Germline CDR1 SGHRS, CDR2 YFSETQ. With 5 bases removed from V and 2 bases from J, the gap between germline ends came to 18 bases. The CDR3 loop is CASSHLGRDYTDTQYF. DNA for the CDR3: TGCGCCAGCAGTCATTTGGGGAGAGATTACACAGATACGCAGTATTTT.

The sample holds a few counts of this clonotype. This chain uses TRBV4-2 with TRBJ1-5; no definite D call. The germline V gene has CDR1 LGHNA and CDR2 YNFKEQ. The CDR3 sequence is 16 residues long. Trimming removed 0 bases at V and 4 bases at J, with 13 bases between. DNA for the CDR3: TGTGCCAGCAGCCAAGAAGTATCCGGAGGGAATCAGCCCCAGCATTTT. Amino acids: CASSQEVSGGNQPQHF.

The V and J genes are TRBV6-2 or TRBV6-3 and TRBJ2-7; 9 bases fit TRBD1. Unmatched junction bases numbered 8, after V lost 5 bases and J lost 3 bases. From germline, CDR1 is MNHEY and CDR2 SVGEGT. The CDR3 loop spans 15 amino acids. The CDR3 loop reads CASSNTGGLGYEQYF. DNA for the CDR3: TGTGCCAGCAGTAACACAGGGGGCTTAGGCTACGAGCAGTACTTC.

In this sample, this clonotype turned up a few times. This chain uses TRBV12-3 or TRBV12-4 with TRBJ2-7; unclear D gene. CDR3 length: 13 amino acids. V was clipped by 3 bases and J by 1 base, with 7 bases between them. CDR3 nucleotide sequence: TGTGCCAGCAGTTTTGCCACGTCCTACGAGCAGTACTTC. Protein: CASSFATSYEQYF.

The CDR3 DNA is TGTGCCAGCAGCCACGGGGGGGCCGGGATATCCGCAGATACGCAGTATTTT. Protein sequence: CASSHGGAGISADTQYF. The J gene is TRBJ2-3, the V gene TRBV4-2, with 8 bases lining up with TRBD2. Trimming at V came to 3 bases and at J to 4 bases, leaving 12 bases not matched to a gene. Germline CDR1 and CDR2: LGHNA and YNFKEQ. This CDR3 region has 17 residues.

This clonotype came up many times. As DNA, the CDR3 is TGTGCCAGCAGTGAAGAACGGGGGACAAGTTTCAGCACTGAAGCTTTCTTT. Its translation is CASSEERGTSFSTEAFF. The V and J genes are TRBV6-1 and TRBJ1-1, with a weak D call TRBD1 (6 bases). In germline, CDR1 is MNHNS, CDR2 SASEGT. V dropped 1 base and J dropped 4 bases, with 19 bases sitting between them. The CDR3 totals 17 residues.

This sequence joins TRBV4-1 and TRBJ2-1, with TRBD2 matching over 10 bases. Germline lookup yields CDR1 MGHRA and CDR2 YSYEKL. The CDR3 length is 16 residues. Trimming cost V 3 bases and J 7 bases; bases outside gene matches: 9. The CDR3 is CASSHPQRGGSNEQFF. CDR3 DNA sequence: TGCGCCAGCAGCCACCCCCAGCGGGGGGGCTCAAATGAGCAGTTCTTC.

V and J are TRBV7-3 and TRBJ1-2; D possibly corresponds to TRBD1 (6 bases). The germline V gene encodes CDR1 SGHTA and CDR2 FQGTGA. The CDR3 has 16 residues. Trimming stripped 2 bases from V and 8 bases from J, with 21 bases between. CDR3 sequence reads: CASSLELLGAAYGYTF. DNA for the CDR3: TGTGCCAGCAGCTTAGAGTTATTGGGGGCGGCCTACGGCTACACCTTC.

The V and J genes are TRBV7-8 and TRBJ2-7; 8 nucleotides match TRBD2. Germline CDR1 and CDR2: SGHVS and FQNEAQ. This CDR3 spans 14 amino acids. The ends lost 3 bases at V and 3 bases at J; junction bases unmatched: 4. CDR3 coding DNA: TGTGCCAGCAGCTTGGCTAGCGGGTACTACGAGCAGTACTTC. It translates to CASSLASGYYEQYF.

CDR3: CASMPGVYNSPLHF. CDR3 nucleotide sequence: TGTGCCAGCATGCCAGGGGTTTATAATTCACCCCTCCACTTT. The genes are TRBV12-3 or TRBV12-4 and TRBJ1-6; tentatively, D is TRBD1 (6 bases). The V end was cut by 7 bases, the J end by 4 bases, with 11 bases between. The CDR3 covers 14 residues.

The chain links TRBV20-1 to TRBJ2-1; 15 nucleotides match TRBD2. Per germline, CDR1 DFQATT and CDR2 SNEGSKA (reference sequence). CDR3 length: 19 residues. J was trimmed by 1 base and V by 3 bases; bases with no gene match: 10. CDR3 in DNA: TGCAGTGCTAGGTCCACGGGACTAGCGGGGGGCAAATCCTACAATGAGCAGTTCTTC. This gives the protein CSARSTGLAGGKSYNEQFF.

The chain joins TRBV5-6 to TRBJ2-2; no reliable D call. The germline V gene encodes CDR1 SGHDT and CDR2 YYEEEE. V lost 5 bases and J 0 bases, leaving 11 bases between the germline ends. This CDR3 has 15 amino acids. The CDR3 protein is CASRPDETNTGELFF. CDR3 coding DNA: TGTGCCAGCAGACCGGACGAGACGAACACCGGGGAGCTGTTTTTT.

The V gene is TRBV7-7, the J gene TRBJ2-5; weak D call: TRBD2 (5 bases). The CDR3 totals 13 residues. The V end lost 2 bases, the J end lost 4 bases, and 8 bases lay between the germline ends. CDR1 and CDR2 (germline): SSHAT, FNYEAQ (reference sequence). CDR3 in amino acids: CASSLNEGETQYF. For the CDR3, the DNA is TGTGCCAGCAGCTTAAATGAGGGAGAGACCCAGTACTTC.

This clonotype was counted many times. V usage is TRBV7-6 and J usage is TRBJ2-3; 9 bases match TRBD2. Germline V gene lookup returns CDR1 SGHVS and CDR2 FNYEAQ. This CDR3 comprises 20 residues. V was clipped by 3 bases and J by 1 base; unmatched bases: 17. The CDR3: CASSFMGGLAGILGTDTQYF. The CDR3 DNA reads TGTGCCAGCAGCTTCATGGGAGGGCTAGCGGGGATCCTCGGCACAGATACGCAGTATTTT.

The V and J genes are TRBV19 and TRBJ2-2; possible D gene TRBD1, 5 bases. Trimming removed 10 bases at V and 5 bases at J, with 17 bases between. In germline, CDR1 is LNHDA, CDR2 SQIVND (reference sequence). The CDR3 is 14 residues long. Here the CDR3 reads CATLERGQTGELFF. CDR3 DNA sequence: TGTGCCACGTTAGAACGAGGACAAACCGGGGAGCTGTTTTTT.